This T cell receptor beta chain appears in the sequencing data of a study of vaccination effects on CD4 cells after COVID-19. Broader study findings: Researchers report that only 1 of 255 vaccine-induced clones in healthy vaccinees cross-reacted with common cold coronaviruses. Late post-vaccination samples showed marked contraction of infection- and vaccine-induced clones.

Pools of viral peptides were used by the ViraFEST assay to expand antigen-specific CD4+ T cells ahead of sequencing. Culture proceeded for under twelve days, and CD4+ T cells were then isolated. Nucleocapsid antibodies were negative in the vaccine recipients, who had never had SARS-CoV-2 infection. The culture medium for 2 million or so PBMC per well included 9.5 to 10 IU/ml IL-2 and roughly 10 ug/ml peptides. A half-volume exchange with IL-2 medium occurred on days 3 and 7. In its sample, this clone was seen once. The antigen remains unidentified. Some clones are missing from TCRdb's copy, which holds only in-frame ones; the method was immunoSEQ multiplex PCR. The sample holds fewer than 30,000 clones, 72% seen once. In germline, CDR1 is MRHNA, CDR2 SNTAGT. This CDR3 spans 11 amino acids. The germline V and J ends were trimmed by 6 bases and 8 bases, with 10 bases remaining between them.

The origin of this receptor is a human donor who received a COVID-19 vaccine. The sample was CD4+ T cells from PBMCs cultured with SARS-CoV-2 spike peptides, taken before COVID-19 vaccination. The chain carries TRBV6-4 and TRBJ1-1; D is ambiguous. CDR3: CASRFSEEAFF. CDR3 coding DNA: TGTGCCAGCAGGTTTTCGGAGGAAGCTTTCTTT.